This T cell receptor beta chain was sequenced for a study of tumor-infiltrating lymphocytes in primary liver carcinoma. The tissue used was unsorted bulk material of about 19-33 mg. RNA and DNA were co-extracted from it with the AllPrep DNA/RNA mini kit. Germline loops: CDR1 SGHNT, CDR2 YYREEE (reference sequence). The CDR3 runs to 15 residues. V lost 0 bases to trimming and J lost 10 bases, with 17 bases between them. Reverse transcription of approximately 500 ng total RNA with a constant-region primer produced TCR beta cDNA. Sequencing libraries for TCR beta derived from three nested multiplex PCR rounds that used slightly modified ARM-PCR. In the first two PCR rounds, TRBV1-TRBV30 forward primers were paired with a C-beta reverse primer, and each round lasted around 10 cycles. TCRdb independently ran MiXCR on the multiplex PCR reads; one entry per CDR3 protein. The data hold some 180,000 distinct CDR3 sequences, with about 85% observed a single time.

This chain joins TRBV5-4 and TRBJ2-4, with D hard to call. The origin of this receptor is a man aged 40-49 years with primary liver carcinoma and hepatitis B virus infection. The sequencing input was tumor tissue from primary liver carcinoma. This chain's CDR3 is CASSLEAGGKSIQYF. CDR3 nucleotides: TGTGCCAGCAGCTTGGAGGCAGGCGGAAAAAGTATTCAGTACTTC.